These 18 T cell receptor beta chains were all obtained from the same sample, sequenced in a study of cytomegalovirus exposure and HLA in healthy donors. 60 Vbeta and 13 Jbeta primers were used in PCR. Profiling relied on immunoSEQ multiplex PCR, and the TCRdb table lists in-frame clones only, not all of them. The sample shows about 120,000 clones, 60% to 85% of them seen only once. The sample consisted of PBMCs. The source is a female donor in good health and CMV-seronegative.

The rearrangement uses TRBV28 and TRBJ1-2; D may be TRBD1 (5 bases). Germline V gene data show CDR1 as MDHEN and CDR2 as SYDVKM. The CDR3 covers 11 residues. The V gene lost 8 bases and the J gene lost 8 bases, with 12 bases spanning the gap. The CDR3 spells CASGGAEGYTF. The CDR3 nucleotides are TGTGCCAGCGGCGGGGCCGAAGGCTACACCTTC.

V usage is TRBV27 and J usage is TRBJ2-2; the D gene is possibly TRBD1 (6 bases). The V and J ends lost 5 bases and 7 bases respectively, with 17 bases between them. CDR3 length: 15 amino acids. The germline CDR1 and CDR2 sequences are MNHEY and SMNVEV (reference sequence). The CDR3 DNA is TGTGCCAGCAGTCCTCGACAGGATGGGGTCGGGGAGCTGTTTTTT. Amino acid sequence: CASSPRQDGVGELFF.

V gene TRBV5-1 combines with J gene TRBJ1-1; TRBD1 is a possible D gene (6 bases). V was shortened by 6 bases and J by 1 base, with 16 bases between the two germline ends. Per the germline V gene, CDR1 is SGHRS and CDR2 is YFSETQ. The CDR3 consists of 15 residues. The CDR3 region is CASKGGGRQNTEAFF. The CDR3 region has the DNA TGCGCCAGCAAAGGGGGGGGCAGACAGAACACTGAAGCTTTCTTT.

V usage is TRBV7-6 and J usage is TRBJ2-5; 7 nucleotides match TRBD1. CDR1 and CDR2 from the germline V gene are SGHVS and FNYEAQ. CDR3 size: 15 residues. Trimming cost V 5 bases and J 2 bases; bases outside gene matches: 8. This chain's CDR3 is CASSPNRGQQETQYF. In DNA, the CDR3 is TGTGCCAGCAGCCCAAACAGGGGTCAACAAGAGACCCAGTACTTC.

This clone has a handful of counts. The V call is TRBV2, the J call TRBJ1-3, with 7 bases identical to TRBD1. The CDR3 is made up of 16 amino acids. The ends lost 6 bases at V and 0 bases at J; junction bases unmatched: 8. Looked up from germline, CDR1 is SNHLY and CDR2 is FYNNEI. CDR3 DNA: TGTGCCAGCAGACTCGGGACAGAGAACTCTGGAAACACCATATATTTT. This sequence encodes CASRLGTENSGNTIYF.

This clone came up a few times. The chain carries TRBV9 and TRBJ1-2; D is ambiguous. The CDR3 has 14 amino acids. V lost 0 bases and J 1 base, leaving 7 bases between the germline ends. Germline-derived CDR1 and CDR2 are SGDLS and YYNGEE. The CDR3: CASSVGTSNYGYTF. DNA of the CDR3: TGTGCCAGCAGCGTAGGTACGAGTAACTATGGCTACACCTTC.

The chain links TRBV7-9 to TRBJ2-3; the match to TRBD2 covers 9 bases. Germline V gene sequence: CDR1 SEHNR, CDR2 FQNEAQ (reference sequence). The CDR3 spans 17 residues. Trimming took 0 bases from V and 4 from J; bases not matched to a gene: 8. In DNA form, the CDR3 reads TGTGCCAGCAGCTTAGCGGCAAGGAAGCGGGAGGCAGATACGCAGTATTTT. As protein: CASSLAARKREADTQYF.

This chain uses TRBV18 with TRBJ1-1; D is undetermined. CDR3 length equals 15 residues. In germline, CDR1 is KGHSH, CDR2 LQKENI. V was clipped by 3 bases and J by 0 bases, with 11 bases between them. The CDR3 DNA reads TGTGCCAGCTCACCCGGGGTGTCGATGAACACTGAAGCTTTCTTT. Residues: CASSPGVSMNTEAFF.

The table lists this clone with a count of one. The chain is built from TRBV7-9 and TRBJ2-7; tentatively, D is TRBD1 (5 bases). The CDR3 spans 14 residues. CDR1 and CDR2 (germline): SEHNR, FQNEAQ (reference sequence). V lost 2 bases to trimming and J lost 0 bases, with 8 bases between them. CDR3 region: CASSLTGSSYEQYF. CDR3 nucleotides: TGTGCCAGCAGCTTAACAGGTAGCTCCTACGAGCAGTACTTC.

The V and J genes are TRBV9 and TRBJ2-6; D is ambiguous. Germline V gene sequence: CDR1 SGDLS, CDR2 YYNGEE. Trimming removed 2 bases at V and 0 bases at J, with 15 bases between. The CDR3 is made up of 18 amino acids. CDR3 residues: CASSVNGQSYSGANVLTF. The CDR3 DNA reads TGTGCCAGCAGCGTTAATGGGCAGTCTTACTCTGGGGCCAACGTCCTGACTTTC.

The chain couples TRBV18 to TRBJ1-2; D not resolved. Germline CDR1 reads KGHSH; CDR2 reads LQKENI. The CDR3 extends over 16 amino acids. Trimming shortened V by 6 bases and J by 4 bases, and 21 bases separated the two germline ends. DNA for the CDR3: TGTGCCAGCTCCCCGTTAGTTGCGGCTGACGCCTATGGCTACACCTTC. Protein sequence: CASSPLVAADAYGYTF.

This clone was seen only a few times. The chain recombines TRBV29-1 with TRBJ2-1, with D unclear. Germline CDR1 is SQVTM and CDR2 is ANQGSEA. The V end lost 7 bases, the J end lost 6 bases, and 13 bases lay between the germline ends. This CDR3 is built from 12 residues. The CDR3 is CSGRLLINEQFF. DNA for the CDR3: TGCAGCGGGCGACTGCTCATCAATGAGCAGTTCTTC.

The V call is TRBV5-1, the J call TRBJ2-7; TRBD1 agrees at 9 bases. This CDR3 is 13 amino acids long. Germline CDR1 reads SGHRS; CDR2 reads YFSETQ. The V segment lost 0 bases and the J segment 6 bases; nucleotides outside the gene matches: 1. In nucleotides, the CDR3 is TGCGCCAGCAGCTTGGGGACAGGGGCCGAGCAGTACTTC. Translating it yields CASSLGTGAEQYF.

A few counts support this clone. V is TRBV6-5 and J is TRBJ2-4, with D perhaps matching TRBD2 (6 bases). Trimming took 6 bases from V and 11 from J, leaving 23 bases between them. The CDR3 has 15 amino acids. In germline, CDR1 is MNHEY, CDR2 SVGAGI. The CDR3 spells CASRGGAGSWGLQYF. The CDR3 DNA reads as TGTGCCAGCAGAGGAGGGGCGGGATCTTGGGGACTTCAGTACTTC.

The rearrangement links TRBV19 to TRBJ2-1, with TRBD1 matching 9 bases. This CDR3 spans 15 amino acids. The germline gives CDR1 LNHDA, CDR2 SQIVND (reference sequence). V lost 5 bases and J lost 8; bases outside the gene matches: 10. In DNA form, the CDR3 reads TGTGCCAGTAGTGGCCCGGGACAGGGTTCACATGAGCAGTTCTTC. This codes for CASSGPGQGSHEQFF.

V is TRBV5-1 and J is TRBJ2-7, with 13 bases fitting TRBD2. The germline CDR1 and CDR2 sequences are SGHRS and YFSETQ. This CDR3 comprises 15 residues. The ends lost 0 bases at V and 7 bases at J; junction bases unmatched: 4. Here the CDR3 DNA reads TGCGCCAGCAGCTTGGAGGGACTAGCGGGAAGGGAGCAGTACTTC. Protein: CASSLEGLAGREQYF.

CDR3 sequence reads: CASSLGTGYGYTF. The CDR3 DNA sequence: TGTGCCAGCAGCTTGGGGACTGGCTATGGCTACACCTTC. The rearrangement joins TRBV11-2 to TRBJ1-2; weak D call: TRBD1 (5 bases). CDR3 size: 13 residues. V lost 3 bases and J 4 bases, leaving 9 bases between the germline ends. Germline CDR1 and CDR2: SGHAT and FQNNGV.

This clone was detected a few times. This chain joins TRBV5-6 and TRBJ2-3; weak D call: TRBD1 (5 bases). V shed 4 bases and J shed 6 bases, with 12 bases lying between them. Germline-derived CDR1 and CDR2 are SGHDT and YYEEEE. The CDR3 runs to 13 residues. Here the CDR3 reads CASSTIGVDTQYF. The DNA of the CDR3 is TGTGCCAGCAGCACCATAGGGGTGGATACGCAGTATTTT.